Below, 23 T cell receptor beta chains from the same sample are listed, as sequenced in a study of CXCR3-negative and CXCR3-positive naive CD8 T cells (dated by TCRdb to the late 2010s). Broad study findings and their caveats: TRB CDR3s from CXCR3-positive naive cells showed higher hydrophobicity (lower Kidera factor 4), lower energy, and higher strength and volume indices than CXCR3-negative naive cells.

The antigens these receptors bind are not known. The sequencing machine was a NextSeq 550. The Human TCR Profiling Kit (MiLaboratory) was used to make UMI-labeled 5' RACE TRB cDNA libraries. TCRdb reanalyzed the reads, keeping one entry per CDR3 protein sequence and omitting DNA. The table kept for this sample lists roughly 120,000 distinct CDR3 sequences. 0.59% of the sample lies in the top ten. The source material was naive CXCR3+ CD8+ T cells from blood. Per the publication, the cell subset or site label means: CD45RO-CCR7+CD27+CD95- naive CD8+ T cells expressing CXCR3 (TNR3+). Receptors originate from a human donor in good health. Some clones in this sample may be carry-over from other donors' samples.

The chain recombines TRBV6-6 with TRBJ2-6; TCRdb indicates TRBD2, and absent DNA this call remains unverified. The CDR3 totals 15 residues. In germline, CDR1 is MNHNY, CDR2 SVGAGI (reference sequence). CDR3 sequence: CALRASDSGANVLTF.

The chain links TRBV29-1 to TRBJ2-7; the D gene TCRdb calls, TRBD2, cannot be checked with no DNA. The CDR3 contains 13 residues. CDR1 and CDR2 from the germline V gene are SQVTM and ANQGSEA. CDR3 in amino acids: CSAQGVRSYEQYF.

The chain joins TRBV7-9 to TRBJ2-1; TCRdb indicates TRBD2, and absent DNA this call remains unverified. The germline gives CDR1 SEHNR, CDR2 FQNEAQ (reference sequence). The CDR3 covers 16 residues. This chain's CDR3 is CASSLAGRVAYNEQFF.

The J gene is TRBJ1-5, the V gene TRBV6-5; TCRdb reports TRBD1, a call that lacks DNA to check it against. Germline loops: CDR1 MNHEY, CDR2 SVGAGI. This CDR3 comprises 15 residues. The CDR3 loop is CASSYSRTGDQPQHF.

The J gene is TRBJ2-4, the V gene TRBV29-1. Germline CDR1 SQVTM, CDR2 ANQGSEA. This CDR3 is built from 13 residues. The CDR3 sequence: CSVVKNSENIQYF.

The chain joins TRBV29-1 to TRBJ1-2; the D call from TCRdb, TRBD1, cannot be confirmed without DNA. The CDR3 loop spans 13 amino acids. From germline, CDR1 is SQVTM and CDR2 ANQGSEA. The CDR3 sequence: CSVRQGPDYGYTF.

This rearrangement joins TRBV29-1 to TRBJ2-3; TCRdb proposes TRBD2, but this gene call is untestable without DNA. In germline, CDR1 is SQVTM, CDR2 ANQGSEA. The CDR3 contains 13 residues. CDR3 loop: CSVRLAGADTQYF.

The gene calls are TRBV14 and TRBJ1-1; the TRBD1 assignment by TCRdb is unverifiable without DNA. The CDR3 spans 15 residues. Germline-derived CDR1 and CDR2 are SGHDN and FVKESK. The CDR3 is CASSRPTGANTEAFF. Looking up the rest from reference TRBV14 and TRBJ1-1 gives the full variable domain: EAGVTQFPSHSVIEKGQTVTLRCDPISGHDNLYWYRRVMGKEIKFLLHFVKESKQDESGMPNNRFLAERTGGTYSTLKVQPAELEDSGVYFCASSRPTGANTEAFFGQGTRLTVV.

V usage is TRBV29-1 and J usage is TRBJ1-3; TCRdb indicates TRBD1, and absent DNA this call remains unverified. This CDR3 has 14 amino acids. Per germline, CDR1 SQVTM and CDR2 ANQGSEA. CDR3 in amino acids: CSGATGGSGNTIYF.

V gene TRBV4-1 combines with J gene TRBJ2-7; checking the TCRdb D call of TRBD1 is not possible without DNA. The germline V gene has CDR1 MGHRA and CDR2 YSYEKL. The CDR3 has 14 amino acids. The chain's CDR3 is CASSLGHGVNEQYF.

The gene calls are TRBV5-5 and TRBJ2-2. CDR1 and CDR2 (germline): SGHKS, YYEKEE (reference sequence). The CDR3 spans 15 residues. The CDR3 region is CASSFFVGNTGELFF. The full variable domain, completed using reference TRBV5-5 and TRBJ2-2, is DAGVTQSPTHLIKTRGQQVTLRCSPISGHKSVSWYQQVLGQGPQFIFQYYEKEERGRGNFPDRFSARQFPNYSSELNVNALLLGDSALYLCASSFFVGNTGELFFGEGSRLTVL.

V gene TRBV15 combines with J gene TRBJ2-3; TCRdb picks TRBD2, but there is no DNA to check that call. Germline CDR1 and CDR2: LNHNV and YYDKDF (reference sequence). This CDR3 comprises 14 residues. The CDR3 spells CATSVEDRTDTQYF.

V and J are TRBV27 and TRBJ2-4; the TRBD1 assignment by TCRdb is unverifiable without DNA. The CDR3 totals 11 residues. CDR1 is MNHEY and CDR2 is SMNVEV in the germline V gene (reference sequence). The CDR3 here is CASSRGNIQYF.

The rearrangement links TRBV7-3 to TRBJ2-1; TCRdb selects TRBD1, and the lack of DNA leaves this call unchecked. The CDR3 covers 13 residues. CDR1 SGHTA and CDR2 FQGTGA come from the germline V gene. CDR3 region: CASSLGDGSEQFF.

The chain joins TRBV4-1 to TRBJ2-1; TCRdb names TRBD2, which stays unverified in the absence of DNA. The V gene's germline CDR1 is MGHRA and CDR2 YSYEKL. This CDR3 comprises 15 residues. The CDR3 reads CASSQDTVGDNEQFF.

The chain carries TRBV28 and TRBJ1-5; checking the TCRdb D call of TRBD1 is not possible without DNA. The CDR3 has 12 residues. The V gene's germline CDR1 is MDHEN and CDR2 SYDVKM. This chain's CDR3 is CASRGGRQPQHF.

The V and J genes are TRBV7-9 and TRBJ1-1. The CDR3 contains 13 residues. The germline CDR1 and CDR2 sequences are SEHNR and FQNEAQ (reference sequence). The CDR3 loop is CASSLLEGDKAFF.

The CDR3 loop is CASSSSSRGPTDTQYF. The gene calls are TRBV7-9 and TRBJ2-3; the TCRdb call, TRBD2, lacks DNA for checking. The CDR3 extends over 16 amino acids. The V gene's germline CDR1 is SEHNR and CDR2 FQNEAQ (reference sequence).

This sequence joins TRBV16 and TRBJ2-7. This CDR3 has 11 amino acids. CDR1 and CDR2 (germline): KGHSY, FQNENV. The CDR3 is CASSQLYEQYF.

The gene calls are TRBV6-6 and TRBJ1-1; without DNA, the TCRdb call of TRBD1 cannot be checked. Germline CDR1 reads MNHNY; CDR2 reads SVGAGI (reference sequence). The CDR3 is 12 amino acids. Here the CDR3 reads CASSYTGQVAFF.

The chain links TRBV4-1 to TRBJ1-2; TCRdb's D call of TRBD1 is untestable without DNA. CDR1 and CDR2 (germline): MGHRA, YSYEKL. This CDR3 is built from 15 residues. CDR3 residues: CASSQDGGGGYGYTF.

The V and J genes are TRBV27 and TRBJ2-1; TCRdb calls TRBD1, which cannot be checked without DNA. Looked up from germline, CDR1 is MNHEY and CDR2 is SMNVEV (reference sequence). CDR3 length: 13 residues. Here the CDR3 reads CASARTGVNEQFF.

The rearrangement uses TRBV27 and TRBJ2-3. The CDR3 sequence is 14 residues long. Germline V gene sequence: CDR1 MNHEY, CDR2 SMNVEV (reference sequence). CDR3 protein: CASSLYGGTDTQYF.